The clone carrying this TCR beta chain was detected ten times or more. The antigen is not known. Germline and junction disagree at one end, which may indicate a read error. This entry is derived from a study of T cells in Graves' hyperthyroidism and ophthalmopathy. Authors of the study amplified TCR beta CDR3 regions from RNA transcripts. The study used the HTBI primer set for a first-round RT-PCR of the TCR CDR3. TCRdb used MiXCR to reprocess the multiplex PCR reads, holding one entry per CDR3 protein. The sample holds hundreds of thousands of distinct CDR3 sequences, 13% to 15% seen once. The germline V gene encodes CDR1 SGHAT and CDR2 FQNNGV. The CDR3 is made up of 16 amino acids. An absence of ophthalmopathy progression within 18 months meant stable Graves' hyperthyroidism. Fresh peripheral blood, 8 to 10 ml of it, supplied the PBMCs. The study's findings and limits: Ophthalmopathy, as predicted by the model, came a median roughly 6.5 months after the prediction. Blood also contained most expanded thyroid clonotypes above 0.001.

V gene TRBV11-2 combines with J gene TRBJ2-1; D remains ambiguous. The sample comprised blood. The source is a woman younger than 35 with Graves' hyperthyroidism. CDR3 coding DNA: TGTGCCGGCAGCTTATACTCGTCCGGTTTGTACAATGAGCAGTTCTTC. Translation gives CAGSLYSSGLYNEQFF.